This passage covers 16 T cell receptor beta chains from one sample sequenced in a study of CD8+ T cells in alopecia areata (dated by TCRdb to between 2017 and 2018). Sample time point, as interpreted from the label and publication: around 24 weeks on oral tofacitinib. The treatment or condition label here, explained by the study, means: oral pan-JAK inhibitor, 5-10 mg twice daily. Library preparation employed the immunoSEQ multiplex PCR assay. For TCR sequencing, RNA was extracted from every sample and reverse transcribed into cDNA to serve as template. The immuneACCESS repertoire file appears here via TCRdb, limited to in-frame rearrangements. These files lack a portion of the clones; in checked studies, under half of the deficit traces to unresolved V genes, and the cause of the others is not known. The sample table records over 150,000 clones; more than 45% of these occur just once. Jointly, the top ten make up under 7% of the sample.

Source: CD4+ T cells sorted from blood, taken at week 24, from a patient treated with tofacitinib. The receptors stem from a human donor with alopecia areata.

The chain is built from TRBV27 and TRBJ2-5; TRBD1 matches 8 bases. The germline V gene has CDR1 MNHEY and CDR2 SMNVEV (reference sequence). The CDR3 has 14 residues. V lost 8 bases, J lost 1 base, and 6 bases stayed unmatched. CDR3: CASSRTGTQETQYF. The CDR3 DNA follows: TGTGCCAGCTCCAGGACAGGGACCCAAGAGACCCAGTACTTC.

The V gene is TRBV4-3, the J gene TRBJ2-7, with D unclear. Germline assignment: CDR1 LGHNA and CDR2 YSLEER. The V end was cut by 1 base, the J end by 7 bases, with 14 bases between. This CDR3 is built from 14 residues. The CDR3 protein is CASSQGISRWEQYF. CDR3 nucleotides: TGCGCCAGCAGCCAAGGTATCTCTAGGTGGGAGCAGTACTTC.

The rearrangement uses TRBV21-1 and TRBJ2-1; the D call of TRBD2 is as the table states it, not checked on the DNA. TRBV21-1 is reported as a pseudogene. This CDR3 spans 20 amino acids. The CDR3: CASSKVGYRTSANSYNEQFF. The CDR3 DNA sequence: TGTGCCAGCAGCAAAGTAGGATATAGGACTAGCGCGAACTCCTACAATGAGCAGTTCTTC.

This clone was seen only a few times. The genes are TRBV7-3 and TRBJ2-1; TRBD2 is a possible D gene (6 bases). V lost 1 base to trimming and J lost 4 bases, with 11 bases between them. The CDR3 has 15 residues. CDR1 is SGHTA, CDR2 FQGTGA, per germline. This CDR3 is CASSLRGGTYNEQFF. The CDR3 coding sequence is TGTGCCAGCAGCTTAAGGGGCGGGACTTACAATGAGCAGTTCTTC.

The CDR3 sequence: CSVGLPGTTAFF. The DNA of the CDR3 is TGCAGCGTTGGACTGCCTGGGACAACGGCTTTCTTT. This chain links TRBV29-1 with TRBJ1-1; a possible D gene is TRBD1 (6 bases). The length of the CDR3 is 12 residues. Trimming took off 4 bases at V and 11 bases at J, with 17 bases between the two ends. Germline CDR1 is SQVTM and CDR2 is ANQGSEA.

The sample holds a few counts of this clone. This chain links TRBV7-2 with TRBJ2-3, with 8 bases fitting TRBD2. The CDR3 is 16 amino acids. J gave up 3 bases and V 0 bases, and 5 bases lay outside the gene matches. Looked up from germline, CDR1 is SGHTA and CDR2 is FQGNSA. The DNA for the CDR3 is TGTGCCAGCAGCTTAGCGGCGACGGGGGGGACAGATACGCAGTATTTT. Encoded protein: CASSLAATGGTDTQYF.

With regard to this clone: This sample includes further DNA sequences coding for the same CDR3. The chain has TRBV5-1 and TRBJ2-5; either TRBD1 or TRBD2 may supply D (6 bases each). This CDR3 is built from 14 residues. Germline V lookup: CDR1 SGHRS, CDR2 YFSETQ. V was cut by 2 bases and J by 1 base, with 9 bases left in between. CDR3 sequence: CASSLEGGQETQYF. Written as DNA, the CDR3 is TGCGCCAGCAGCTTAGAGGGGGGCCAAGAGACCCAGTACTTC.

This clone has only a few counts. The V gene is TRBV29-1, the J gene TRBJ1-2; no firm D call. Germline V gene lookup returns CDR1 SQVTM and CDR2 ANQGSEA. Between the trimmed V and J ends, which lost 4 bases and 5 bases, there was a span of 17 bases. This CDR3 has 14 amino acids. CDR3 coding DNA: TGCAGCGTTGTCTTCGGCGACTCAGCATATGGCTACACCTTC. It specifies CSVVFGDSAYGYTF.

This clone has just a few counts. The chain employs TRBV19 and TRBJ2-5; perhaps D is TRBD1 or TRBD2 (5 bases each). Trimming removed 6 bases from V and 5 bases from J, with 16 bases in between. This CDR3 spans 14 amino acids. In germline, CDR1 is LNHDA, CDR2 SQIVND (reference sequence). CDR3 loop: CASSGASSGETQYF. The CDR3 DNA reads TGTGCCAGTAGCGGGGCGAGTTCGGGTGAGACCCAGTACTTC.

J is TRBJ2-3 and V is TRBV9, with D uncertain. The germline gives CDR1 SGDLS, CDR2 YYNGEE. V shed 1 base and J shed 3 bases, with 3 bases lying between them. The CDR3 totals 12 residues. The CDR3 sequence: CASSVRTDTQYF. The DNA of the CDR3 is TGTGCCAGCAGCGTACGGACAGATACGCAGTATTTT.

This clone was picked up one time. This chain uses TRBV5-1 with TRBJ2-4, with a tentative D call TRBD1 (6 bases). The CDR3 consists of 15 residues. The ends were cut back, 4 bases at V and 0 bases at J, with 11 bases in the middle. Per the germline V gene, CDR1 is SGHRS and CDR2 is YFSETQ. DNA for the CDR3: TGCGCCAGCAGCAACGGACAGCTAGCCAAAAACATTCAGTACTTC. It yields the protein CASSNGQLAKNIQYF.

This chain uses TRBV30 with TRBJ2-3, with a weak D call TRBD2 (5 bases). Trimming removed 5 bases at V and 3 bases at J, with 21 bases between. In germline, CDR1 is GTSNPN, CDR2 SVGIG (reference sequence). There are 16 residues in the CDR3. This chain's CDR3 is CAWGHQASPPTDTQYF. The DNA of the CDR3 is TGTGCCTGGGGCCACCAGGCTAGCCCCCCGACAGATACGCAGTATTTT. Full variable domain (rest looked up from reference TRBV30 and TRBJ2-3): SQTIHQWPATLVQPVGSPLSLECTVEGTSNPNLYWYRQAAGRGLQLLFYSVGIGQISSEVPQNLSASRPQDRQFILSSKKLLLSDSGFYLCAWGHQASPPTDTQYFGPGTRLTVL.

Comment on this clone: Distinct nucleotide sequences in the sample also encode this CDR3. The V and J genes are TRBV30 and TRBJ2-5; D call uncertain. V was cut by 0 bases and J by 4 bases, with 6 bases left in between. From germline, CDR1 is GTSNPN and CDR2 SVGIG (reference sequence). This CDR3 spans 12 amino acids. CDR3 protein: CAWSVGGETQYF. The CDR3 DNA reads as TGTGCCTGGAGTGTAGGTGGAGAGACCCAGTACTTC.

The genes are TRBV29-1 and TRBJ1-2; TRBD1 matches 9 bases. CDR1 and CDR2 (germline): SQVTM, ANQGSEA. After removal of 6 bases from V and 1 base from J, the junction contained 9 bases not matched to a gene. The CDR3 has 15 residues. CDR3 in DNA: TGCAGCGTGGACACAGGGGGCAACGGTAACTATGGCTACACCTTC. Protein sequence: CSVDTGGNGNYGYTF. Using reference TRBV29-1 and TRBJ1-2 for the parts outside the CDR3, the full variable domain is SAVISQKPSRDICQRGTSLTIQCQVDSQVTMMFWYRQQPGQSLTLIATANQGSEATYESGFVIDKFPISRPNLTFSTLTVSNMSPEDSSIYLCSVDTGGNGNYGYTFGSGTRLTVV.

This chain connects TRBV4-3 to TRBJ2-1; 11 bases match TRBD2. Germline V gene data show CDR1 as LGHNA and CDR2 as YSLEER. V lost 1 base and J lost 4; bases outside the gene matches: 0. The CDR3 contains 15 residues. CDR3 loop: CASSQGLAGYNEQFF. The CDR3 bases are TGCGCCAGCAGCCAAGGACTAGCGGGATACAATGAGCAGTTCTTC.

In its sample, this clone was seen many times. V gene TRBV7-9 combines with J gene TRBJ1-5, with D perhaps matching TRBD1 (6 bases). Trimming cost V 4 bases and J 2 bases, with 15 bases left between them. Germline-derived CDR1 and CDR2 are SEHNR and FQNEAQ (reference sequence). The CDR3 consists of 16 residues. CDR3 amino acids: CASSSQGGEGNQPQHF. For the CDR3, the DNA is TGTGCCAGCAGCTCACAGGGAGGAGAAGGCAATCAGCCCCAGCATTTT.